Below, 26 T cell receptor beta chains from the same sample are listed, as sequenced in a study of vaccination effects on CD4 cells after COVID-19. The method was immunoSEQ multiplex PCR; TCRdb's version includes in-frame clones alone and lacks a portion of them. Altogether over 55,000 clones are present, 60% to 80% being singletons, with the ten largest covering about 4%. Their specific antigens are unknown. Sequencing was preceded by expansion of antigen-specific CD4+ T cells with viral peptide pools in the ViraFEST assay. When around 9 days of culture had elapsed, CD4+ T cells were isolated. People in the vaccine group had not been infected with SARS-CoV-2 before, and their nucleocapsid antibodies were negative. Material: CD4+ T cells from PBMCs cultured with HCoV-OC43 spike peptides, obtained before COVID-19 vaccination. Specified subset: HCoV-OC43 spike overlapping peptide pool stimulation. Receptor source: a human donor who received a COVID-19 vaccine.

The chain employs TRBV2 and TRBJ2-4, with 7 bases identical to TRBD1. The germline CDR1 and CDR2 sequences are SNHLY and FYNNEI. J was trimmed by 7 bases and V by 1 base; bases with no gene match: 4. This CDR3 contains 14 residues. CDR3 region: CASSEGTGANIQYF. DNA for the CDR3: TGTGCCAGCAGTGAAGGCACAGGGGCGAACATTCAGTACTTC.

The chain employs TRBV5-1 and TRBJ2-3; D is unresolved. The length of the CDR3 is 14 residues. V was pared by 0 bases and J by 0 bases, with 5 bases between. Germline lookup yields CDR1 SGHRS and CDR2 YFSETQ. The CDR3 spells CASSLGASTDTQYF. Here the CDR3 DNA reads TGCGCCAGCAGCTTGGGGGCTAGCACAGATACGCAGTATTTT.

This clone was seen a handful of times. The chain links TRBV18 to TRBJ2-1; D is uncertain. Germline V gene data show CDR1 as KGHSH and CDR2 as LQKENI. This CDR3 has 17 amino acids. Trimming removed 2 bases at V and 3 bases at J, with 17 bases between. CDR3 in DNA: TGTGCCAGCTCACCATATGGCCCCCAAAGGAGCTACAATGAGCAGTTCTTC. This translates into CASSPYGPQRSYNEQFF. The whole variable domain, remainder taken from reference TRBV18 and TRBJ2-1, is NAGVMQNPRHLVRRRGQEARLRCSPMKGHSHVYWYRQLPEEGLKFMVYLQKENIIDESGMPKERFSAEFPKEGPSILRIQQVVRGDSAAYFCASSPYGPQRSYNEQFFGPGTRLTVL.

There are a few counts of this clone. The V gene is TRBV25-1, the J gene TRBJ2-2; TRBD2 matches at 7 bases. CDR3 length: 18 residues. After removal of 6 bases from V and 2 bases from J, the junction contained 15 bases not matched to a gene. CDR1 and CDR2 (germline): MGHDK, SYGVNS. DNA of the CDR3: TGTGCCAGCAGCCGAAGGGAGGGAAGGGGACCCAACACCGGGGAGCTGTTTTTT. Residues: CASSRREGRGPNTGELFF. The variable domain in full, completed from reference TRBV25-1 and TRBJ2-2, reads EADIYQTPRYLVIGTGKKITLECSQTMGHDKMYWYQQDPGMELHLIHYSYGVNSTEKGDLSSESTVSRIRTEHFPLTLESARPSHTSQYLCASSRREGRGPNTGELFFGEGSRLTVL.

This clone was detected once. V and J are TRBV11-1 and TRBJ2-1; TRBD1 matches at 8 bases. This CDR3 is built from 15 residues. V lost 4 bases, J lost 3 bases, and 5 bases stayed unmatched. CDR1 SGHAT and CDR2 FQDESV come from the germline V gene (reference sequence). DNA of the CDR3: TGTGCCAGCAGCTCCCTTGGGACAGGCTACAATGAGCAGTTCTTC. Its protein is CASSSLGTGYNEQFF. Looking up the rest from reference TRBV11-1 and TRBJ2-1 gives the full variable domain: EAEVAQSPRYKITEKSQAVAFWCDPISGHATLYWYRQILGQGPELLVQFQDESVVDDSQLPKDRFSAERLKGVDSTLKIQPAELGDSAMYLCASSSLGTGYNEQFFGPGTRLTVL.

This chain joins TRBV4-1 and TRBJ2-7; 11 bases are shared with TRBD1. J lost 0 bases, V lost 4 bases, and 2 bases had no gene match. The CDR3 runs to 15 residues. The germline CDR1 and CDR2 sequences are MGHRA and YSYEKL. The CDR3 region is CASSRGTGGSYEQYV. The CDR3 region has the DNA TGCGCCAGCAGCCGAGGGACAGGGGGCTCCTACGAGCAGTACGTC.

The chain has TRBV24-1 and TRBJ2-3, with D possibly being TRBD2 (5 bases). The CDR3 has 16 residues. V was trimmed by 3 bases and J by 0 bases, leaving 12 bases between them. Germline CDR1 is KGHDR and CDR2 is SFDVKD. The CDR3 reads CATSDPLGGSTDTQYF. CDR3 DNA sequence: TGTGCCACCAGTGATCCACTAGGAGGTAGCACAGATACGCAGTATTTT.

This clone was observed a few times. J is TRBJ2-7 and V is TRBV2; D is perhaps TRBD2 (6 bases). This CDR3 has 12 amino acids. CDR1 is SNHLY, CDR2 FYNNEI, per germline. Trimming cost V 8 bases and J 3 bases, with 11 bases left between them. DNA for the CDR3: TGTGCCAGCGAGTCTAGCGTCTACGAGCAGTACGTC. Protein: CASESSVYEQYV.

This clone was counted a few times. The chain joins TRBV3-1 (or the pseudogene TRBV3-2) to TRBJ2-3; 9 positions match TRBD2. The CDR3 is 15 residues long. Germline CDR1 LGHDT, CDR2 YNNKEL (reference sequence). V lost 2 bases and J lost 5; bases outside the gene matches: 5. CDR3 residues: CASSQFSGGRDTQYF. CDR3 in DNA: TGTGCCAGCAGCCAATTCAGCGGGGGGCGAGATACGCAGTATTTT.

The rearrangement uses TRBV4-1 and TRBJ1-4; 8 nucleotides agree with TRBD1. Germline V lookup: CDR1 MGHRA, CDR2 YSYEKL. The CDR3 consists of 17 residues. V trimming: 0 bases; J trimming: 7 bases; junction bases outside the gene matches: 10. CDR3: CASSQEGVPDRAEKLFF. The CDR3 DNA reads TGCGCCAGCAGCCAAGAAGGGGTCCCGGACAGGGCTGAAAAACTGTTTTTT.

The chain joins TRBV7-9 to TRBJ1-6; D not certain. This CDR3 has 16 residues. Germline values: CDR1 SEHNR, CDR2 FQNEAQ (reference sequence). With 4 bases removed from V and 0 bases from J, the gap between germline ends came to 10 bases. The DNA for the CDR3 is TGTGCCAGCAGCTGGGCTGAAAGCTCCTATAATTCACCCCTCCACTTT. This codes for CASSWAESSYNSPLHF.

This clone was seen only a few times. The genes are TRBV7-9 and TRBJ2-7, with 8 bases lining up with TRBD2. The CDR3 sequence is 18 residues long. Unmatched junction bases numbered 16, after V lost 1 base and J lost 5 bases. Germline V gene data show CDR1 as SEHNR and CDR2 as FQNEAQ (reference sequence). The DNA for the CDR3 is TGTGCCAGCAGCTTAGGACCTACCGGGACTAGAATTCGCGACGAGCAGTACGTC. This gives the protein CASSLGPTGTRIRDEQYV.

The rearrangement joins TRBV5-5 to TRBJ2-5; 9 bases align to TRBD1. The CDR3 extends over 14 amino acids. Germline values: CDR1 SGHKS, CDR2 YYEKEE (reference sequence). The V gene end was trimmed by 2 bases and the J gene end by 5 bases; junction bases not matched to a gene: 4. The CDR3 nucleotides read TGTGCCAGCAGCTTAGACAGGGGGTGGGAGACCCAGTACTTC. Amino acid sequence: CASSLDRGWETQYF.

The CDR3 coding sequence is TGTGCCAGCAGTGCCCACTCCGCTTCCTACAATGAGCAGTTCTTC. Translation: CASSAHSASYNEQFF. The chain has TRBV6-6 and TRBJ2-1; D is unclear. The CDR3 has 15 residues. Trimming took off 5 bases at V and 1 base at J, with 12 bases between the two ends. CDR1 MNHNY and CDR2 SVGAGI come from the germline V gene (reference sequence).

CDR3 protein: CASSQGVFIGNTIYF. CDR3 DNA sequence: TGCGCCAGCAGCCAAGGAGTATTCATTGGAAACACCATATATTTT. This chain links TRBV4-1 with TRBJ1-3; no reliable D call. The V gene lost 1 base and the J gene lost 3 bases, with 10 bases spanning the gap. The CDR3 extends over 15 amino acids. Germline V CDR1 and CDR2: MGHRA, YSYEKL.

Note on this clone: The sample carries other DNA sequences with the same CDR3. CDR3 nucleotide sequence: TGTGCCAGCTCACCAGGGACAGGGAGTAACTATGGCTACACCTTC. Its protein product is CASSPGTGSNYGYTF. The chain recombines TRBV18 with TRBJ1-2; 9 bases fit TRBD1. The CDR3 consists of 15 residues. Trimming took 2 bases from V and 1 from J; bases not matched to a gene: 2. The germline V gene has CDR1 KGHSH and CDR2 LQKENI.

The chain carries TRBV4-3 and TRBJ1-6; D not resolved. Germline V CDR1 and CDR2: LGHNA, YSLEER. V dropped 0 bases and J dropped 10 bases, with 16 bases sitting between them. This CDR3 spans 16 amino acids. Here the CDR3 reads CASSQERVALGSPLHF. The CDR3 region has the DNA TGCGCCAGCAGCCAAGAAAGGGTCGCCCTTGGATCACCCCTCCACTTT.

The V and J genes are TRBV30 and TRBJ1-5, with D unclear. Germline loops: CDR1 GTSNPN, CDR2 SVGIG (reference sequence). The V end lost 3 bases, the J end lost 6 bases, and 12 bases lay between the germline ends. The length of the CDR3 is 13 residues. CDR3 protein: CAWSRGVSQPQHF. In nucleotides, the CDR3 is TGTGCCTGGAGCCGTGGGGTATCTCAGCCCCAGCATTTT.

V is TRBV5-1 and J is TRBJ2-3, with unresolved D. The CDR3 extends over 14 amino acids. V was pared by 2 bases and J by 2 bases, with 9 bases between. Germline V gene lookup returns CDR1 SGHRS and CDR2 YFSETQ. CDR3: CASSLRAPTDTQYF. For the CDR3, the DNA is TGCGCCAGCAGCTTAAGGGCCCCCACAGATACGCAGTATTTT. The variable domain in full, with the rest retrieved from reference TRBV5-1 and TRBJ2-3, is KAGVTQTPRYLIKTRGQQVTLSCSPISGHRSVSWYQQTPGQGLQFLFEYFSETQRNKGNFPGRFSGRQFSNSRSEMNVSTLELGDSALYLCASSLRAPTDTQYFGPGTRLTVL.

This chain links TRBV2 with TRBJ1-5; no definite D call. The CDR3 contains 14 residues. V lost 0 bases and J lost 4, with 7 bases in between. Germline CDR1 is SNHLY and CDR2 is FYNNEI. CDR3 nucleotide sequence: TGTGCCAGCAGTGAAGCAGGGTGGAATCAGCCCCAGCATTTT. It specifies CASSEAGWNQPQHF.

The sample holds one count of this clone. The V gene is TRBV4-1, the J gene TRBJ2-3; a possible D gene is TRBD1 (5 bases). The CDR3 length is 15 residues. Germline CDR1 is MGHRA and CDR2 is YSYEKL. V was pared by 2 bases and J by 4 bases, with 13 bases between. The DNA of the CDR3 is TGCGCCAGCAGCCAACGGTTCTCAGGGTCAGATACGCAGTATTTT. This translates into CASSQRFSGSDTQYF.

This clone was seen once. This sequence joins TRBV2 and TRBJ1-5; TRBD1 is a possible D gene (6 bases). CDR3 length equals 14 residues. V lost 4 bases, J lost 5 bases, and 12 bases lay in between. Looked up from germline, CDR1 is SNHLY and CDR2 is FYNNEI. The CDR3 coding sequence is TGTGCCAGCAGTGTCGGGGGGCTAGATCAGCCCCAGCATTTT. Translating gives CASSVGGLDQPQHF. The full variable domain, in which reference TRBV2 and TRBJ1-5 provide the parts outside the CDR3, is EPEVTQTPSHQVTQMGQEVILRCVPISNHLYFYWYRQILGQKVEFLVSFYNNEISEKSEIFDDQFSVERPDGSNFTLKIRSTKLEDSAMYFCASSVGGLDQPQHFGDGTRLSIL.

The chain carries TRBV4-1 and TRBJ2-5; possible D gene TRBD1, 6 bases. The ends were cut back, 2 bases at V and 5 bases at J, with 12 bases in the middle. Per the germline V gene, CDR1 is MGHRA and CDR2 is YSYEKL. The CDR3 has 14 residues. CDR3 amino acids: CASSQNRARETQYF. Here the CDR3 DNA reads TGCGCCAGCAGCCAAAACAGGGCCCGGGAGACCCAGTACTTC.

As DNA, the CDR3 is TGCAGCGCCGACACGGGCACAGATACGCAGTATTTT. Translating gives CSADTGTDTQYF. The chain is built from TRBV29-1 and TRBJ2-3, with no clear D. The germline V gene has CDR1 SQVTM and CDR2 ANQGSEA. V lost 7 bases and J 1 base, leaving 9 bases between the germline ends. This CDR3 contains 12 residues.

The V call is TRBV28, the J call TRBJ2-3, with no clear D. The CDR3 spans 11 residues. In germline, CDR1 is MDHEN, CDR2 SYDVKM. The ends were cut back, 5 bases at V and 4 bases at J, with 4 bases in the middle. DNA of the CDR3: TGTGCCAGCAGTCACTCAGATACGCAGTATTTT. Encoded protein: CASSHSDTQYF.

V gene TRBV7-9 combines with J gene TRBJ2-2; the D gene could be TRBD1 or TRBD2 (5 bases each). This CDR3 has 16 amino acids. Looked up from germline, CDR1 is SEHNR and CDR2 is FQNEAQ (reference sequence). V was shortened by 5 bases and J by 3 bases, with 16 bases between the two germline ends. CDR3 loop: CASSPARDRYTGELFF. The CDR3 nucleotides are TGTGCCAGCAGCCCCGCCCGGGACCGATACACCGGGGAGCTGTTTTTT.